Each of the 2 T cell receptor beta chains below was sequenced from the same sample in a study of blood T cell repertoires in COVID-19. Data came from immunoSEQ multiplex PCR; TCRdb stores just in-frame clones and leaves some out. This sample has 230,000 or so clones, with roughly nine tenths found just once. Material for sequencing was peripheral blood. The receptor set was obtained from a woman between 35 and 50 years old who had recovered from COVID-19.

This clone has a handful of counts. This chain uses TRBV29-1 with TRBJ1-2; D is unresolved. CDR3 length equals 11 residues. V was trimmed by 3 bases and J by 10 bases, leaving 12 bases between them. The germline V gene encodes CDR1 SQVTM and CDR2 ANQGSEA. CDR3 sequence (DNA): TGCAGCGTTGAGCGGGTTAACGACTACACCTTC. This codes for CSVERVNDYTF. Looking up the rest from reference TRBV29-1 and TRBJ1-2 gives the full variable domain: SAVISQKPSRDICQRGTSLTIQCQVDSQVTMMFWYRQQPGQSLTLIATANQGSEATYESGFVIDKFPISRPNLTFSTLTVSNMSPEDSSIYLCSVERVNDYTFGSGTRLTVV.

This chain uses TRBV5-1 with TRBJ2-7; TRBD1 aligns across 9 bases. The CDR3 spans 14 residues. Germline CDR1 is SGHRS and CDR2 is YFSETQ. The trim removed 0 bases at V and 3 bases at J, leaving 1 base unmatched. For the CDR3, the DNA is TGCGCCAGCAGCTTGGGACAGGGGGGCTACGAGCAGTACGTC. Translating it yields CASSLGQGGYEQYV.